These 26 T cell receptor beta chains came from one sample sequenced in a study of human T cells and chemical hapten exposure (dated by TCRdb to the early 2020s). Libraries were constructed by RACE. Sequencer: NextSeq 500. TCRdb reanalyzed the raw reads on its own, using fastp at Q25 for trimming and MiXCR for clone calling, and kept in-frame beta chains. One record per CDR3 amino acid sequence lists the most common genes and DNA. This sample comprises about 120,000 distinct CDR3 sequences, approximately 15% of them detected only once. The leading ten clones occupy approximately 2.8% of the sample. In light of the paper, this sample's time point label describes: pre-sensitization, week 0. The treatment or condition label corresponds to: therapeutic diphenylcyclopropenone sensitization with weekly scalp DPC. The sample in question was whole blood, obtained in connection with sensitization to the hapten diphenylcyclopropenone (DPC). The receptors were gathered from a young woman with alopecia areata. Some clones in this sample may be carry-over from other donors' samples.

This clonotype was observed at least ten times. The CDR3 bases are TGTGCCAGCAGCTCCCCAGGGTCACCCCTCCACTTT. It is translated as CASSSPGSPLHF. The chain has TRBV7-6 and TRBJ1-6; possible D gene TRBD1, 5 bases. V was clipped by 4 bases and J by 10 bases, with 8 bases between them. The CDR3 contains 12 residues. CDR1 SGHVS and CDR2 FNYEAQ come from the germline V gene.

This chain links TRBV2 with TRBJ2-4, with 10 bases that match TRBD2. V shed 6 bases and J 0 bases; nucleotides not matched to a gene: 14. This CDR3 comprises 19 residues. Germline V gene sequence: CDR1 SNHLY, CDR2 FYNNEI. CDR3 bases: TGTGCCAGCAGGGGTTCTAGCGGGGGCTCCTTTCTAGCCAAAAACATTCAGTACTTC. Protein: CASRGSSGGSFLAKNIQYF.

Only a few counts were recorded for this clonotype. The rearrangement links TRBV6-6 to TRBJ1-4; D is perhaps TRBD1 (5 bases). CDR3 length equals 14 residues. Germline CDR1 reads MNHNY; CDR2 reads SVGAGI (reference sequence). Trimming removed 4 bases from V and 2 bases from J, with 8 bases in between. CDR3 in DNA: TGTGCCAGCAGTTCGCGGGGGACTAATGAAAAACTGTTTTTT. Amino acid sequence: CASSSRGTNEKLFF.

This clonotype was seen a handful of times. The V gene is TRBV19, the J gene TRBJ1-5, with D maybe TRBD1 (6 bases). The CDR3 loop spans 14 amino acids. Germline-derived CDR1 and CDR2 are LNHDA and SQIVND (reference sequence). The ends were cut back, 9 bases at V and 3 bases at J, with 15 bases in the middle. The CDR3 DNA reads TGTGCCAGCAACCGACAGGAGAACAATCAGCCCCAGCATTTT. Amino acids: CASNRQENNQPQHF. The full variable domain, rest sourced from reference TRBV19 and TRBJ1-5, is DGGITQSPKYLFRKEGQNVTLSCEQNLNHDAMYWYRQDPGQGLRLIYYSQIVNDFQKGDIAEGYSVSREKKESFPLTVTSAQKNPTAFYLCASNRQENNQPQHFGDGTRLSIL.

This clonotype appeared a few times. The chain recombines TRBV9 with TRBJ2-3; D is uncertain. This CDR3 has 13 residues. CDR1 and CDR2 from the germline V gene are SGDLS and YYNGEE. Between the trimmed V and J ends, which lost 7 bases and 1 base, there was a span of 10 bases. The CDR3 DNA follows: TGTGCCAGCGCCCTGGCGCGCACAGATACGCAGTATTTT. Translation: CASALARTDTQYF.

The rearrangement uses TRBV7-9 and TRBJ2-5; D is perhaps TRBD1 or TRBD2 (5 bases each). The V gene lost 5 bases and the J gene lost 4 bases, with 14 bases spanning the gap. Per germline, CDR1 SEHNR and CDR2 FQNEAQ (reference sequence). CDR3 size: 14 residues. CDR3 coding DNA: TGTGCCAGCAGCCAGGTCGGTGGGGGAGAGACCCAGTACTTC. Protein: CASSQVGGGETQYF.

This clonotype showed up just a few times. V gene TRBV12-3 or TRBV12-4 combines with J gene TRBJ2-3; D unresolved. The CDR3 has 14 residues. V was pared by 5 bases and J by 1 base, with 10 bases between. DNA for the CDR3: TGTGCCAGCAGTCCCGGATCCCGCACAGATACGCAGTATTTT. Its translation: CASSPGSRTDTQYF.

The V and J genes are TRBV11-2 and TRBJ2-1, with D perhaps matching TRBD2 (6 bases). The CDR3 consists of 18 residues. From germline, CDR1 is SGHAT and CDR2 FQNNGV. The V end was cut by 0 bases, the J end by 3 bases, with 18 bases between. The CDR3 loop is CASSLDSPLASGYNEQFF. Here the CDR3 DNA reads TGTGCCAGCAGCTTAGATTCCCCGCTAGCGTCGGGCTACAATGAGCAGTTCTTC.

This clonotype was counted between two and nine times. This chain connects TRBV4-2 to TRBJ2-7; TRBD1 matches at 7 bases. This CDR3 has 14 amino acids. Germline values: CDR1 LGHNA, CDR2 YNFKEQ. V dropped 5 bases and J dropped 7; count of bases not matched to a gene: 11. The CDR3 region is CASSTGQTEEEQYF. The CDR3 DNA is TGTGCCAGCAGCACGGGACAGACAGAAGAGGAGCAGTACTTC.

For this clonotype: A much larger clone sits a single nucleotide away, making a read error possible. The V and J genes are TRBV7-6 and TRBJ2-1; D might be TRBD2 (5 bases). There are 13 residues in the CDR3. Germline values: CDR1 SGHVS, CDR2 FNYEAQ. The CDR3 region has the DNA TGTGTCAGCAGCTCCGGACTTAAACTAGAGCAGTTCTTC. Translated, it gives CVSSSGLKLEQFF.

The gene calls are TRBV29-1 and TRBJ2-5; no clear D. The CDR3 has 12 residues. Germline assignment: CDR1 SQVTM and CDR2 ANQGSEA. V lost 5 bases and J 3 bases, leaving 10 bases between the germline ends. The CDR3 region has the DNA TGCAGCGTTTGTCTAGTGAAAGAGACCCAGTACTTC. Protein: CSVCLVKETQYF.

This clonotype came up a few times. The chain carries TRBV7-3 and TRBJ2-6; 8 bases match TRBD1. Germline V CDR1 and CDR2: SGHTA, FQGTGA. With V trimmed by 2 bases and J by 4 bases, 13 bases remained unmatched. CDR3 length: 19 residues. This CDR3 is CASSLGGVSTGAGANVLTF. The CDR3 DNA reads TGTGCCAGCAGCTTAGGAGGGGTATCGACAGGGGCCGGGGCCAACGTCCTGACTTTC.

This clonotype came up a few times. Here the CDR3 reads CASSPGGQGPEQYF. DNA of the CDR3: TGTGCCAGCAGCCCGGGGGGACAGGGGCCGGAGCAGTACTTC. The V call is TRBV14, the J call TRBJ2-7, with 10 bases fitting TRBD1. After removal of 4 bases from V and 7 bases from J, the junction contained 7 bases not matched to a gene. The CDR3 contains 14 residues. Looked up from germline, CDR1 is SGHDN and CDR2 is FVKESK.

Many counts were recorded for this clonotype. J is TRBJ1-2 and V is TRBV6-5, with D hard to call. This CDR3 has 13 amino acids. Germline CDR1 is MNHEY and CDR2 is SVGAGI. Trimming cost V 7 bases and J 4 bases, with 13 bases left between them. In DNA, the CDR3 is TGTGCCAGCACCCCGGGAAAACTCTATGGCTACACCTTC. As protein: CASTPGKLYGYTF.

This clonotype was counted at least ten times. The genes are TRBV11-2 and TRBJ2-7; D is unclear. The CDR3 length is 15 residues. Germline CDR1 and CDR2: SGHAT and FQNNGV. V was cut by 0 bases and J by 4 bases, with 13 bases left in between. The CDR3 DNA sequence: TGTGCCAGCAGCTTAGAGGCAGTAGAAGGGTACGAGCAGTACTTC. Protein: CASSLEAVEGYEQYF.

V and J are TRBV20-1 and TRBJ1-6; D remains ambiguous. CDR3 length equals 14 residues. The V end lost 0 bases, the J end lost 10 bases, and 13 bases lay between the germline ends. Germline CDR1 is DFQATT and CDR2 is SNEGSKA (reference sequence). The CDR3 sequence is CSAREGRVWSPLHF. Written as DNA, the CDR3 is TGCAGTGCTAGAGAAGGGAGGGTCTGGTCACCCCTCCACTTT.

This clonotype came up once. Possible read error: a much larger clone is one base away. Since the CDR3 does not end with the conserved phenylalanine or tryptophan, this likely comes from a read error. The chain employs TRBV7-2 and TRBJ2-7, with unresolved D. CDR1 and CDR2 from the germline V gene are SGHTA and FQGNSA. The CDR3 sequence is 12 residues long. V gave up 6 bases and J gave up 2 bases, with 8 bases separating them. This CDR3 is CASSPQAYEQYI. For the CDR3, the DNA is TGTGCCAGCAGTCCACAAGCCTACGAGCAGTACATC.

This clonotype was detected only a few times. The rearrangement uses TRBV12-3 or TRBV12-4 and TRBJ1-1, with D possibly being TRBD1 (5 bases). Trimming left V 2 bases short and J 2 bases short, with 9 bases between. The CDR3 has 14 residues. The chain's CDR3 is CASSLWGINTEAFF. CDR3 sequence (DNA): TGTGCCAGCAGTTTATGGGGGATCAACACTGAAGCTTTCTTT.

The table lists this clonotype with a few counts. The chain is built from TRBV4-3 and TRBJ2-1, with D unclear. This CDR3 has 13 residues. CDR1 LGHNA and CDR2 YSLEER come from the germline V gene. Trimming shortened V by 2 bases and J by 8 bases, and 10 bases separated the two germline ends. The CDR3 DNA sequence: TGCGCCAGCAGCCAAAGCCCCCCGTATGAGCAGTTCTTC. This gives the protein CASSQSPPYEQFF.

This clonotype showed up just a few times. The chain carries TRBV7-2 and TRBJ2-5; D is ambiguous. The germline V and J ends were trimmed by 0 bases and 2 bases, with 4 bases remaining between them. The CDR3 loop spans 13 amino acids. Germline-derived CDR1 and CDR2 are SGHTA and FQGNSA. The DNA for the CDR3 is TGTGCCAGCAGCTTAGCGATTCAAGAGACCCAGTACTTC. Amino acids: CASSLAIQETQYF.

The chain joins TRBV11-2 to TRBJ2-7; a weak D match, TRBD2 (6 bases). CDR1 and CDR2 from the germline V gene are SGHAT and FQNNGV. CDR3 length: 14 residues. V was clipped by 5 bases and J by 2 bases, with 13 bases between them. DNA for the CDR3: TGTGCCAGCAGCACCCCGACGGGGGCCTACGAGCAGTACTTC. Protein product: CASSTPTGAYEQYF.

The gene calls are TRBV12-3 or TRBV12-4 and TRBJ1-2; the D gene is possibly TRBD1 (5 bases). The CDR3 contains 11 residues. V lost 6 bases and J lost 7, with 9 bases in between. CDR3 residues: CASSSGFGYTF. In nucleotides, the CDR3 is TGTGCCAGCAGCTCAGGGTTTGGCTACACCTTC.

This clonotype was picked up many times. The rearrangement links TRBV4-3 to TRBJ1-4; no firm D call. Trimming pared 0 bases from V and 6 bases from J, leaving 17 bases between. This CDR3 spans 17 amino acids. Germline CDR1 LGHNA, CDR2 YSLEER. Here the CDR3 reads CASSQDHVRVRDEKLFF. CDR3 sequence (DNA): TGCGCCAGCAGCCAAGATCACGTTAGGGTGAGAGATGAAAAACTGTTTTTT.

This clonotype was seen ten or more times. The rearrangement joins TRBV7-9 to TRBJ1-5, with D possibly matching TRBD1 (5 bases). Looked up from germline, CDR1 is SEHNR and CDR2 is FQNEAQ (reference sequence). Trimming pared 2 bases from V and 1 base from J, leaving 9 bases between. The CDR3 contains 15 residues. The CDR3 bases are TGTGCCAGCAGCTTATCGAGGGACAGCAATCAGCCCCAGCATTTT. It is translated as CASSLSRDSNQPQHF.

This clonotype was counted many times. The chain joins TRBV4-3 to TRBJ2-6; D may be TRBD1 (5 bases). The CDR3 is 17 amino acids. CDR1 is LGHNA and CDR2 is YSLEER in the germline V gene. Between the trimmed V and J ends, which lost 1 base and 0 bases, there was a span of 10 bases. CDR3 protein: CASSQGGWDSGANVLTF. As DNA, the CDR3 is TGCGCCAGCAGCCAAGGGGGCTGGGACTCTGGGGCCAACGTCCTGACTTTC.

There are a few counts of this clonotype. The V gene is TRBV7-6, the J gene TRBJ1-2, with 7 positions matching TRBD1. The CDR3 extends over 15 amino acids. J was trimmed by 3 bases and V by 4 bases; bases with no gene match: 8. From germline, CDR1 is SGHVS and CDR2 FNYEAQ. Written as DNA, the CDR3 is TGTGCCAGCAGCTCCCCGTCGGACAGGCACTATGGCTACACCTTC. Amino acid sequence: CASSSPSDRHYGYTF.